The 8 T cell receptor beta chains given below trace back to one sample, sequenced in a study of T cell repertoires in cytomegalovirus infection. TCRdb processed the reads anew with MiXCR; each CDR3 protein has one entry. The sample gives 180,000 or so distinct CDR3 sequences, roughly a sixth of which show up once; about 23% is in the top ten. Sequenced material: CD8+ T cells from PBMCs. The origin of the receptors is a human donor in good health (CMV status not recorded). Some clones in this sample may be carry-over from other donors' samples.

This clonotype was observed once. The J gene is TRBJ1-2, the V gene TRBV10-3, with D possibly being TRBD1 (5 bases). Trimming shortened V by 2 bases and J by 4 bases, and 17 bases separated the two germline ends. Germline loops: CDR1 ENHRY, CDR2 SYGVKD. The CDR3 contains 16 residues. The DNA of the CDR3 is TGTGCCATCAGTGAGAGAGGTGGGGGGTCCCGCTATGGCTACACCTTC. This translates into CAISERGGGSRYGYTF.

In this sample, this clonotype turned up a few times. The gene calls are TRBV7-9 and TRBJ1-1; TRBD1 is a possible D gene (6 bases). The V end lost 6 bases, the J end lost 1 base, and 9 bases lay between the germline ends. The germline V gene encodes CDR1 SEHNR and CDR2 FQNEAQ (reference sequence). This CDR3 has 13 residues. As DNA, the CDR3 is TGTGCCAGCAGACGGGACACGAACACTGAAGCTTTCTTT. It yields the protein CASRRDTNTEAFF.

As for this clonotype: This could be a read error, since a much larger clone is one nucleotide away. The V call is TRBV4-2, the J call TRBJ2-7; D is unclear. This CDR3 has 11 residues. CDR1 is LGHNA and CDR2 is YNFKEQ in the germline V gene. Trimming cost V 1 base and J 5 bases, with 3 bases left between them. Here the CDR3 reads CASSQAHEQYF. CDR3 coding DNA: TGTGCCAGCAGCCAAGCCCACGAGCAGTACTTC.

This clonotype appeared a few times. The chain has TRBV7-9 and TRBJ1-2; 7 positions agree with TRBD1. Germline lookup yields CDR1 SEHNR and CDR2 FQNEAQ (reference sequence). After removal of 4 bases from V and 4 bases from J, the junction contained 6 bases not matched to a gene. CDR3 length: 14 amino acids. CDR3 residues: CASSSTGWAYGYTF. The CDR3 DNA reads as TGTGCCAGCAGCTCGACAGGGTGGGCCTATGGCTACACCTTC.

The chain links TRBV7-9 to TRBJ2-3; D gene uncertain. CDR3 length: 16 residues. Germline values: CDR1 SEHNR, CDR2 FQNEAQ (reference sequence). V was clipped by 5 bases and J by 0 bases, with 15 bases between them. The CDR3 loop is CASSTRFKGSTDTQYF. DNA for the CDR3: TGTGCCAGCAGCACCCGTTTCAAGGGAAGCACAGATACGCAGTATTTT.

This clonotype was detected a few times. The V call is TRBV25-1, the J call TRBJ1-1, with D tentatively TRBD1 (5 bases). CDR3 length: 13 residues. Trimming took off 7 bases at V and 8 bases at J, with 17 bases between the two ends. Germline V gene sequence: CDR1 MGHDK, CDR2 SYGVNS. CDR3 nucleotides: TGTGCCAGCACCATAGGGGATTGGACGGAAGCTTTCTTT. Translation: CASTIGDWTEAFF.

This clonotype has just a few counts. The chain couples TRBV12-3 or TRBV12-4 to TRBJ2-7; TRBD1 aligns across 8 bases. Germline trimming cut 2 bases from V and 0 bases from J; bases unmatched to any gene: 0. There are 14 residues in the CDR3. The DNA for the CDR3 is TGTGCCAGCAGTTTACAGGGGGCCTCCTACGAGCAGTACTTC. The encoded protein is CASSLQGASYEQYF.

In this sample, this clonotype turned up many times. The chain joins TRBV7-2 to TRBJ2-3; no definite D call. The CDR3 length is 12 residues. Germline loops: CDR1 SGHTA, CDR2 FQGNSA. Trimming pared 5 bases from V and 4 bases from J, leaving 7 bases between. Here the CDR3 reads CASSLAPDTQYF. The CDR3 nucleotides read TGTGCCAGCAGCCTGGCGCCAGATACGCAGTATTTT.